These 16 T cell receptor beta chains came from one sample sequenced in a study of cytomegalovirus exposure and HLA in healthy donors. Sequencing was performed with immunoSEQ multiplex PCR; in TCRdb, only in-frame clones are kept and a portion is missing. This sample has about 200,000 clones; roughly 85% occur once, and the top ten carry 5.5% to 6.5%. Sequencing input: PBMCs. The receptors originated from a woman between 18 and 29 years old in good health and CMV-seronegative.

J is TRBJ2-2 and V is TRBV27, with a weak D call TRBD2 (5 bases). CDR3 length: 14 amino acids. CDR1 is MNHEY and CDR2 is SMNVEV in the germline V gene (reference sequence). Trimming removed 7 bases at V and 0 bases at J, with 9 bases between. CDR3 residues: CASKGAANTGELFF. DNA of the CDR3: TGTGCCAGCAAGGGAGCTGCGAACACCGGGGAGCTGTTTTTT.

This clone was detected once. The chain uses TRBV7-3 and TRBJ2-2, with D hard to call. Between the trimmed V and J ends, which lost 5 bases and 6 bases, there was a span of 13 bases. Looked up from germline, CDR1 is SGHTA and CDR2 is FQGTGA. The CDR3 sequence is 14 residues long. Written as DNA, the CDR3 is TGTGCCAGCAGCCCCGGCTTGGGGTCCGGGGAGCTGTTTTTT. As protein: CASSPGLGSGELFF.

The V and J genes are TRBV18 and TRBJ1-5, with 11 bases fitting TRBD1. There are 16 residues in the CDR3. V was clipped by 5 bases and J by 2 bases; unmatched bases: 5. CDR1 and CDR2 from the germline V gene are KGHSH and LQKENI. CDR3 protein: CASSYGTGGGNQPQHF. CDR3 bases: TGTGCCAGCTCATACGGGACAGGGGGGGGCAATCAGCCCCAGCATTTT. Full variable domain (remainder filled in from reference TRBV18 and TRBJ1-5): NAGVMQNPRHLVRRRGQEARLRCSPMKGHSHVYWYRQLPEEGLKFMVYLQKENIIDESGMPKERFSAEFPKEGPSILRIQQVVRGDSAAYFCASSYGTGGGNQPQHFGDGTRLSIL.

The gene calls are TRBV6-1 and TRBJ1-5; TRBD1 matches at 7 bases. The CDR3 has 13 amino acids. V lost 11 bases and J lost 7; bases outside the gene matches: 11. CDR1 is MNHNS and CDR2 is SASEGT in the germline V gene. Here the CDR3 reads CAGSGGGRQPQHF. The CDR3 DNA sequence: TGTGCCGGGTCAGGGGGGGGCAGACAGCCCCAGCATTTT.

J is TRBJ1-1 and V is TRBV4-1; D is undetermined. The V end lost 0 bases, the J end lost 4 bases, and 24 bases lay between the germline ends. This CDR3 contains 19 residues. Germline-derived CDR1 and CDR2 are MGHRA and YSYEKL. CDR3: CASSQESARRLQATTEAFF. The CDR3 DNA reads as TGCGCCAGCAGCCAAGAAAGCGCGCGGAGACTTCAAGCGACCACTGAAGCTTTCTTT.

This clone was found a few times. This rearrangement joins TRBV7-3 to TRBJ2-1; perhaps TRBD2 as D (5 bases). With 0 bases removed from V and 6 bases from J, the gap between germline ends came to 9 bases. Germline loops: CDR1 SGHTA, CDR2 FQGTGA. The CDR3 contains 14 residues. The CDR3, as DNA: TGTGCCAGCAGCTTAACGCCCCGGGGCAATGAGCAGTTCTTC. Translated: CASSLTPRGNEQFF.

The rearrangement joins TRBV19 to TRBJ1-1; 7 bases align to TRBD1. Germline V CDR1 and CDR2: LNHDA, SQIVND (reference sequence). The CDR3 consists of 13 residues. V lost 5 bases, J lost 9 bases, and 9 bases stayed unmatched. The CDR3 DNA is TGTGCCAGTAGTCCGTTGACAGGGATTAAAGCTTTCTTT. This translates into CASSPLTGIKAFF. Full variable domain (missing parts from reference TRBV19 and TRBJ1-1): DGGITQSPKYLFRKEGQNVTLSCEQNLNHDAMYWYRQDPGQGLRLIYYSQIVNDFQKGDIAEGYSVSREKKESFPLTVTSAQKNPTAFYLCASSPLTGIKAFFGQGTRLTVV.

In its sample, this clone was seen a few times. The sample carries other DNA sequences with the same CDR3. The chain is built from TRBV19 and TRBJ1-1; D remains ambiguous. The V end was cut by 0 bases, the J end by 1 base, with 6 bases between. Per germline, CDR1 LNHDA and CDR2 SQIVND (reference sequence). The length of the CDR3 is 14 residues. Written as DNA, the CDR3 is TGTGCCAGTAGTATAGATCGAGGGAACACTGAAGCTTTCTTT. Its protein is CASSIDRGNTEAFF.

This chain uses TRBV30 with TRBJ1-3; D unclear. Trimming removed 4 bases from V and 0 bases from J, with 10 bases in between. The CDR3 has 14 residues. Germline assignment: CDR1 GTSNPN and CDR2 SVGIG (reference sequence). The CDR3 sequence is CAWTASVSGNTIYF. CDR3 nucleotide sequence: TGTGCCTGGACCGCGAGCGTCTCTGGAAACACCATATATTTT.

The gene calls are TRBV2 and TRBJ1-5; tentative D call: TRBD1 (5 bases). Germline V gives CDR1 SNHLY, CDR2 FYNNEI. The CDR3 length is 16 residues. Trimming stripped 2 bases from V and 3 bases from J, with 14 bases between. Here the CDR3 DNA reads TGTGCCAGCAGTGAAAGGGCAGGGTCTATCAATCAGCCCCAGCATTTT. Translated, it gives CASSERAGSINQPQHF. Full variable domain (outside the CDR3, taken from reference TRBV2 and TRBJ1-5): EPEVTQTPSHQVTQMGQEVILRCVPISNHLYFYWYRQILGQKVEFLVSFYNNEISEKSEIFDDQFSVERPDGSNFTLKIRSTKLEDSAMYFCASSERAGSINQPQHFGDGTRLSIL.

The chain couples TRBV5-1 to TRBJ2-7; unclear D gene. Germline CDR1 is SGHRS and CDR2 is YFSETQ. V shed 0 bases and J shed 7 bases, with 11 bases lying between them. The CDR3 is made up of 13 amino acids. The CDR3 region has the DNA TGCGCCAGCAGCTTGGGGGATCGGCGGGAGCAGTACTTC. Amino acid sequence: CASSLGDRREQYF. The full variable domain, completed using reference TRBV5-1 and TRBJ2-7, is KAGVTQTPRYLIKTRGQQVTLSCSPISGHRSVSWYQQTPGQGLQFLFEYFSETQRNKGNFPGRFSGRQFSNSRSEMNVSTLELGDSALYLCASSLGDRREQYFGPGTRLTVT.

The chain has TRBV6-1 and TRBJ1-4; possible D gene TRBD1, 6 bases. The V gene's germline CDR1 is MNHNS and CDR2 SASEGT. CDR3 length: 15 residues. Trimming removed 5 bases from V and 8 bases from J, with 18 bases in between. In DNA form, the CDR3 reads TGTGCCAGCAGTCACGGTACGGAGGGGGGCGAAAAACTGTTTTTT. It is translated as CASSHGTEGGEKLFF.

The chain carries TRBV19 and TRBJ1-1; TRBD1 is a possible D gene (5 bases). The germline V gene encodes CDR1 LNHDA and CDR2 SQIVND (reference sequence). V was pared by 6 bases and J by 3 bases, with 11 bases between. CDR3 length: 13 residues. The CDR3 reads CASRMGGDTEAFF. In DNA form, the CDR3 reads TGTGCCAGTAGGATGGGGGGAGACACTGAAGCTTTCTTT.

The chain combines TRBV11-3 with TRBJ1-1; D gene unclear. Trimming cost V 4 bases and J 0 bases, with 6 bases left between them. This CDR3 region has 13 residues. The V gene's germline CDR1 is SGHNT and CDR2 YENEEA. CDR3 DNA sequence: TGTGCCAGCAGCTATGAAATGAACACTGAAGCTTTCTTT. Protein product: CASSYEMNTEAFF.

The gene calls are TRBV25-1 and TRBJ2-3; TRBD2 aligns across 12 bases. With 3 bases clipped from V and 8 bases from J, the junction kept 6 bases outside the gene matches. CDR1 MGHDK and CDR2 SYGVNS come from the germline V gene. This CDR3 comprises 15 residues. CDR3: CASSELAGGSRTQYF. The CDR3, as DNA: TGTGCCAGCAGTGAGCTAGCGGGAGGGTCGCGTACGCAGTATTTT.

V usage is TRBV5-8 and J usage is TRBJ2-7; possibly TRBD2 for D (7 bases). This CDR3 has 18 amino acids. The V end lost 4 bases, the J end lost 3 bases, and 26 bases lay between the germline ends. The germline V gene has CDR1 SGHTS and CDR2 YDEGEE. The CDR3 protein is CASSHRLIGRGGGYEQYF. For the CDR3, the DNA is TGTGCCAGCAGCCATCGCCTGATAGGCAGGGGCGGGGGCTACGAGCAGTACTTC.